This is a list of T cell receptor beta chains from one sample in a study of beta chain features in type 1 diabetes. The protocol was immunoSEQ multiplex PCR, while the TCRdb copy is restricted to in-frame clones and leaves out a portion. The sample records 200,000 to 300,000 clones, about a tenth being singletons. The specimen was naive CD4+ T cells from blood. These receptors all come from a man aged 25-40 years with type 1 diabetes. Each CDR3 is given with its conserved first and last residue. The D gene is left open where the match is weak. Clone size is given for some rows only: seen once, a few or many times, or a class if the clone is expanded.

>TRBJ2-7|-|TRBV18|TRBD1
CASSPGQFYEQYF
TGTGCCAGCTCACCGGGACAGTTCTACGAGCAGTACTTC
>TRBJ2-6|-|TRBV30|-
CACHGGSSSGANVLTF
TGTGCCTGTCATGGGGGCTCCTCCTCTGGGGCCAACGTCCTGACTTTC
>TRBJ2-7|-|TRBV9|-
CASSVGRTVIYEQYF
TGTGCCAGCAGCGTAGGTAGGACAGTTATCTACGAGCAGTACTTC
>TRBJ1-1|once|TRBV18|TRBD1
CASSPPAQGARMNTEAFF
TGTGCCAGCTCACCACCGGCACAGGGGGCTCGTATGAACACTGAAGCTTTCTTT
>TRBJ2-3|few|TRBV28|-
CATLWRGQKDTQYF
TGTGCCACCCTTTGGAGGGGGCAAAAAGATACGCAGTATTTT
>TRBJ2-7|few|TRBV5-6|-
CASSFMASYEQYF
TGTGCCAGCAGCTTCATGGCCTCCTACGAGCAGTACTTC
>TRBJ2-5|-|TRBV5-6|-
CASSLRDIETQYF
TGTGCCAGCAGCCTCCGGGACATAGAGACCCAGTACTTC
>TRBJ2-2|few|TRBV5-4|-
CASSSPNSGELFF
TGTGCCAGCAGCTCCCCAAATTCCGGGGAGCTGTTTTTT
>TRBJ1-6|-|TRBV28|-
CASSSPAAALHF
TGTGCCAGCAGTTCCCCGGCCGCGGCCCTCCACTTT
>TRBJ1-1|-|TRBV5-1|-
CASSLAGENTEAFF
TGCGCCAGCAGCTTGGCCGGAGAGAACACTGAAGCTTTCTTT
>TRBJ2-7|-|TRBV4-2|-
CASSQGLGVFEQYF
TGTGCCAGCAGCCAAGGGCTTGGAGTCTTCGAGCAGTACTTC
>TRBJ2-7|-|TRBV5-6|-
CASSFKRLEHFYEQYF
TGTGCCAGCAGCTTTAAAAGATTGGAGCATTTCTACGAGCAGTACTTC
>TRBJ2-1|few|TRBV2|TRBD2
CAVGLAGNEQFF
TGTGCCGTGGGACTAGCAGGCAATGAGCAGTTCTTC
>TRBJ1-2|few|TRBV7-2|-
CASSLKPGDYGYTF
TGTGCCAGCAGCTTGAAGCCAGGGGATTATGGCTACACCTTC
>TRBJ2-1|-|TRBV5-1|TRBD1
CASSLRTGSSEQFF
TGCGCCAGCAGCCTAAGGACAGGGAGTAGTGAGCAGTTCTTC
>TRBJ2-1|few|TRBV11-3|-
CASSLNQVVNEQFF
TGTGCCAGCAGCTTAAACCAGGTGGTCAATGAGCAGTTCTTC
>TRBJ2-3|-|TRBV27|-
CASSLRQSDTQYF
TGTGCCAGCAGTTTAAGACAGTCGGATACGCAGTATTTT
>TRBJ2-2|few|TRBV5-1|-
CASSSQDTGELFF
TGCGCCAGCAGCTCACAAGACACCGGGGAGCTGTTTTTT
>TRBJ2-1|few|TRBV10-3|TRBD1
CAISVRGGETSSYNEQFF
TGTGCCATCAGTGTAAGAGGGGGCGAAACAAGCTCCTACAATGAGCAGTTCTTC
>TRBJ2-3|few|TRBV7-2|-
CASSSFQTRPDTQYF
TGTGCCAGCAGCTCCTTTCAGACTAGGCCAGATACGCAGTATTTT
>TRBJ2-5|few|TRBV9|TRBD1
CASSLSGAGGMETQYF
TGTGCCAGCAGCCTCTCGGGGGCAGGGGGCATGGAGACCCAGTACTTC
>TRBJ2-4|few|TRBV23-1|-
CASSHSGTGSIQYF
TGCGCCAGCAGTCATTCCGGGACCGGGAGCATTCAGTACTTC
>TRBJ2-1|-|TRBV29-1|-
CSVAYIGTRSSYNEQFF
TGCAGCGTTGCATATATCGGGACACGGAGCTCCTACAATGAGCAGTTCTTC
>TRBJ1-4|few|TRBV4-2|TRBD1
CASSQGQGFEKLFF
TGTGCCAGCAGCCAAGGACAGGGGTTTGAAAAACTGTTTTTT
>TRBJ2-2|-|TRBV28|-
CASSSGQLRNTGELFF
TGTGCCAGCAGCTCCGGACAGTTAAGGAACACCGGGGAGCTGTTTTTT
>TRBJ2-2|few|TRBV18|TRBD2
CASSPQLAGLDTGELFF
TGTGCCAGCTCACCTCAACTAGCGGGCCTTGACACCGGGGAGCTGTTTTTT
>TRBJ2-5|few|TRBV7-8|TRBD2
CASSSSGGPWGETQYF
TGTGCCAGCAGCTCTAGCGGGGGGCCATGGGGAGAGACCCAGTACTTC
>TRBJ1-1|-|TRBV11-1|-
CASSLGQANTEAFF
TGTGCCAGCAGCTTAGGGCAGGCGAACACTGAAGCTTTCTTT
>TRBJ1-2|-|TRBV9|TRBD1
CASSRQGSGYTF
TGTGCCAGCAGTCGACAGGGTTCCGGCTACACCTTC
>TRBJ2-3|-|TRBV5-1|-
CASSLAGPIPTDTQYF
TGCGCCAGCAGCCTCGCTGGCCCCATCCCCACAGATACGCAGTATTTT
>TRBJ2-7|few|TRBV7-2|-
CASSLPSRDEQYF
TGTGCCAGCAGTCTTCCTAGCCGCGACGAGCAGTACTTC
>TRBJ1-1|few|TRBV7-2|-
CASSLTMNEGAFF
TGTGCCAGCAGCCTAACTATGAACGAAGGAGCTTTCTTT
>TRBJ1-1|few|TRBV5-1|TRBD1
CASSSTTGAGEAFF
TGCGCCAGCAGCTCAACTACAGGGGCGGGTGAAGCTTTCTTT
>TRBJ2-6|-|TRBV5-4|-
CASSLSGANVLTF
TGTGCCAGCAGCCTCTCTGGGGCCAACGTCCTGACTTTC
>TRBJ1-5|few|TRBV5-8|-
CASSWHNQPQHF
TGTGCCAGCAGCTGGCACAATCAGCCCCAGCATTTT
>TRBJ2-3|few|TRBV18|-
CASSPGRGGTDTQYF
TGTGCCAGCTCACCAGGCAGGGGAGGCACAGATACGCAGTATTTT
>TRBJ2-2|few|TRBV5-4|TRBD1
CASSRRQGAEWGGELFF
TGTGCCAGCAGCAGAAGACAGGGGGCCGAGTGGGGCGGGGAGCTGTTTTTT
>TRBJ1-5|-|TRBV15|-
CATSRAGTPDNQPQHF
TGTGCCACCAGCAGGGCCGGGACTCCCGACAATCAGCCCCAGCATTTT
>TRBJ2-7|-|TRBV5-1|-
CASSHDSSAGYEQYF
TGCGCCAGCAGCCATGACTCATCTGCAGGGTACGAGCAGTACTTC
>TRBJ1-6|-|TRBV19|-
CASSPPGQRYNSPLHF
TGTGCCAGTAGTCCGCCAGGACAGAGGTATAATTCACCCCTCCACTTT
>TRBJ1-1|few|TRBV28|TRBD1
CASGSGGAWTEAFF
TGTGCCAGCGGCTCAGGGGGCGCTTGGACTGAAGCTTTCTTT
>TRBJ2-3|few|TRBV5-4|-
CASRPWAGVKDTQYF
TGTGCCAGCCGCCCGTGGGCAGGGGTAAAAGATACGCAGTATTTT
>TRBJ1-1|-|TRBV7-3|TRBD1
CASSSTGANTEAFF
TGTGCCAGCAGCTCAACAGGGGCGAACACTGAAGCTTTCTTT
>TRBJ2-7|few|TRBV5-1|TRBD1
CASSLGQPNQYEQYF
TGCGCCAGCAGTTTGGGACAGCCGAACCAATACGAGCAGTACTTC
>TRBJ2-7|-|TRBV11-1|TRBD1
CASSWDRSYEQYF
TGTGCCAGCAGCTGGGACAGATCCTACGAGCAGTACTTC
>TRBJ1-2|few|TRBV4-1|-
CASSTRGGGPNYGYTF
TGCGCCAGCAGCACCCGCGGGGGCGGACCTAACTATGGCTACACCTTC
>TRBJ1-1|few|TRBV30|-
CAWSRGIANTEAFF
TGTGCCTGGAGTCGAGGGATCGCGAACACTGAAGCTTTCTTT
>TRBJ2-7|-|TRBV30|TRBD1
CALRPDLKRGLQVYEQYF
TGTGCCCTCCGTCCCGATCTCAAGAGGGGGCTCCAGGTCTACGAGCAGTACTTC
>TRBJ1-5|-|TRBV5-1|-
CASSRDSNQPQHF
TGCGCCAGCAGCCGGGATAGCAATCAGCCCCAGCATTTT
>TRBJ2-7|-|TRBV2|-
CASRSLITSGEQYF
TGTGCCAGCAGGAGCCTGATTACTAGTGGGGAGCAGTACTTC
>TRBJ2-3|few|TRBV7-2|TRBD1
CASSFFRTGVPDTQYF
TGTGCCAGCAGCTTTTTTCGGACAGGGGTCCCAGATACGCAGTATTTT
>TRBJ2-5|few|TRBV5-1|-
CASSLGKGQETQYF
TGCGCCAGCAGCCTGGGGAAGGGGCAAGAGACCCAGTACTTC